These 9 T cell receptor beta chains came from one sample sequenced in a study of T-cell memory formation after mild COVID-19. TCRdb processed the 5' RACE reads anew with MiXCR; each CDR3 protein has one entry. The sample consists of about half a million distinct CDR3 sequences, over 15% of them appearing once. Sequenced sample: PBMCs or a T cell subset sorted from them (not recorded which). All receptors come from an adult woman who had mild COVID-19 (a few samples of this study predate the infection). Cell type and time point are not known.

The chain uses TRBV5-4 and TRBJ2-7; 7 nucleotides agree with TRBD2. The V gene end was trimmed by 0 bases and the J gene end by 5 bases; junction bases not matched to a gene: 20. Germline V gene lookup returns CDR1 SGHNT and CDR2 YYREEE (reference sequence). This CDR3 comprises 19 residues. The CDR3 DNA reads TGTGCCAGCAGCTTGGTGTTAGCGGGCGCTAGGATAGGGGCAAACGAGCAGTACTTC. Amino acids: CASSLVLAGARIGANEQYF.

This clonotype was observed many times. V gene TRBV5-1 combines with J gene TRBJ2-1, with TRBD1 identical over 12 bases. V lost 6 bases to trimming and J lost 8 bases; unmatched junction nucleotides: 6. The CDR3 is made up of 14 amino acids. CDR1 SGHRS and CDR2 YFSETQ come from the germline V gene. The chain's CDR3 is CASNSGQGADEQFF. The DNA for the CDR3 is TGCGCCAGCAACTCGGGACAGGGGGCCGATGAGCAGTTCTTC.

The chain has TRBV20-1 and TRBJ2-1, with TRBD2 as a possible D gene (5 bases). V gave up 5 bases and J gave up 0 bases, with 11 bases separating them. Germline assignment: CDR1 DFQATT and CDR2 SNEGSKA (reference sequence). This CDR3 is 14 amino acids long. In DNA, the CDR3 is TGCAGTGCTCTCACTACTAGCTCCTACAATGAGCAGTTCTTC. Amino acids: CSALTTSSYNEQFF.

This clonotype was counted only a few times. The chain uses TRBV4-3 and TRBJ2-7; tentative D call: TRBD2 (5 bases). This CDR3 has 14 residues. From germline, CDR1 is LGHNA and CDR2 YSLEER. Trimming removed 0 bases from V and 3 bases from J, with 9 bases in between. The CDR3 spells CASSQDPGNYEQYF. CDR3 in DNA: TGCGCCAGCAGCCAAGATCCGGGGAACTACGAGCAGTACTTC.

The chain employs TRBV5-1 and TRBJ1-4; D is unresolved. The CDR3 runs to 13 residues. The germline V gene encodes CDR1 SGHRS and CDR2 YFSETQ. V lost 0 bases, J lost 11 bases, and 11 bases lay in between. The CDR3 sequence is CASSLDSGKKLFF. DNA for the CDR3: TGCGCCAGCAGCTTGGACTCCGGGAAGAAACTGTTTTTT.

This clonotype was seen more than once but under ten times. The genes are TRBV5-5 and TRBJ1-1, with 7 bases lining up with TRBD1. Trimming removed 3 bases from V and 4 bases from J; junction bases left unmatched: 6. The CDR3 is 14 amino acids. Germline V gene lookup returns CDR1 SGHKS and CDR2 YYEKEE (reference sequence). The CDR3 is CASSYRQGSTEAFF. The CDR3 DNA is TGTGCCAGCAGCTACCGACAGGGTAGCACTGAAGCTTTCTTT.

The chain employs TRBV30 and TRBJ2-2; no reliable D call. The CDR3 totals 11 residues. Per germline, CDR1 GTSNPN and CDR2 SVGIG (reference sequence). V lost 2 bases to trimming and J lost 5 bases, with 3 bases between them. The chain's CDR3 is CAWSRTGELFF. In nucleotides, the CDR3 is TGTGCCTGGAGTAGAACCGGGGAGCTGTTTTTT.

This clonotype was picked up many times. The CDR3 DNA follows: TGTGCCAGCAGCTTAGGCAGTCAAGTAGCCAAAAACATTCAGTACTTC. Translated, it gives CASSLGSQVAKNIQYF. V is TRBV7-2 and J is TRBJ2-4; D call uncertain. The CDR3 has 16 amino acids. Germline CDR1 and CDR2: SGHTA and FQGNSA. The V end lost 1 base, the J end lost 0 bases, and 10 bases lay between the germline ends.

V is TRBV7-2 and J is TRBJ2-5; D uncertain. The CDR3 sequence is 14 residues long. From germline, CDR1 is SGHTA and CDR2 FQGNSA. V was cut by 5 bases and J by 4 bases, with 14 bases left in between. The CDR3 is CASSHAGFTETQYF. The CDR3, as DNA: TGTGCCAGCAGCCACGCCGGTTTCACAGAGACCCAGTACTTC.